The entry that follows covers one T cell receptor (beta chain) sequence. Its specificity is unknown. Germline CDR1 WSHSY, CDR2 SAAADI. The CDR3 is 13 residues long. Losses at the gene ends were 10 bases for V and 5 bases for J; bases not matched to a gene: 11. The data are from a study of OX40 agonist ivuxolimab in advanced cancers. Study-wide context: Across the patients, intravenous ivuxolimab was delivered every 2 weeks at 0.01 to 10 mg/kg. Each dose-escalation patient presented with hepatocellular carcinoma, melanoma, renal cell or head and neck cancer. Those enrolled were roughly 80% male, with a mean age of 60 years and ages from about 20 to 85.

Study results and caveats: Among the lowest levels of clonal expansion were found in partial responders at 0.1-3.0 mg/kg.

The assay was immunoSEQ multiplex PCR, and TCRdb's table has in-frame clones only and misses some. The data hold under 100,000 clones, with roughly 88% observed a single time. This chain joins TRBV10-2 and TRBJ2-7, with 7 bases aligning to TRBD1. This receptor was obtained from an adult with an advanced solid tumor such as melanoma, head and neck, liver or kidney cancer. This sample comprised CD4+ or CD8+ T cells sorted from blood, obtained in a trial of the OX40 agonist ivuxolimab. CDR3 DNA: TGCGCCATCGGGACAGCGAGCATGAACGAGCAGTACTTC. Translation: CAIGTASMNEQYF.